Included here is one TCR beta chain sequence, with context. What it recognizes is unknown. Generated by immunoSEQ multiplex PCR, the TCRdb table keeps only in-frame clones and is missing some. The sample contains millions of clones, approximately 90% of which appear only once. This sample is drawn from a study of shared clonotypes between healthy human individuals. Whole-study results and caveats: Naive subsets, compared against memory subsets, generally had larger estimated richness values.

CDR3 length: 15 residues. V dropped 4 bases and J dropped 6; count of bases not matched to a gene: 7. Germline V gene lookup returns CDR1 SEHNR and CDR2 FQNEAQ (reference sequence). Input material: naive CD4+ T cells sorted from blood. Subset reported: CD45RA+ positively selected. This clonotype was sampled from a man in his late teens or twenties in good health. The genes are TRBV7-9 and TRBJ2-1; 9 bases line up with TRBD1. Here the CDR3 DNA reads TGTGCCAGCAGCTCTCCGGGACAGGGTTTCAATGAGCAGTTCTTC. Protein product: CASSSPGQGFNEQFF. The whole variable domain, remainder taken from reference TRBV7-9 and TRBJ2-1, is DTGVSQNPRHKITKRGQNVTFRCDPISEHNRLYWYRQTLGQGPEFLTYFQNEAQLEKSRLLSDRFSAERPKGSFSTLEIQRTEQGDSAMYLCASSSPGQGFNEQFFGPGTRLTVL.